A single sample gave rise to the 8 T cell receptor beta chains below, sequenced in a study of beta chain features in type 1 diabetes. General observations from the study: People with Type 1 diabetes carried modestly yet significantly shorter TCRB CDR3s in all four CD4+ subsets.

The investigators reverse transcribed all of the isolated RNA, so they sequenced expressed TCRB transcripts. Measured with immunoSEQ multiplex PCR; TCRdb has only the in-frame clones, and not every one. The sample carries about 660,000 clones, around 15% recorded once. These TCRs' antigens remain unknown. The material sequenced was naive CD4+ T cells from blood. Receptor source: a young man with type 1 diabetes.

This clone has a handful of counts. This chain connects TRBV10-3 to TRBJ2-2, with D possibly TRBD1 on 5 matching bases. Germline assignment: CDR1 ENHRY and CDR2 SYGVKD. The CDR3 is made up of 14 amino acids. The V and J ends lost 6 bases and 1 base respectively, with 9 bases between them. The CDR3 coding sequence is TGTGCCATCAGAAAAGGACAGAACACCGGGGAGCTGTTTTTT. Its translation is CAIRKGQNTGELFF.

V and J are TRBV19 and TRBJ2-7; D tentatively reads TRBD1 or TRBD2 (5 bases each). The CDR3 contains 14 residues. The V gene's germline CDR1 is LNHDA and CDR2 SQIVND (reference sequence). Trimming removed 5 bases from V and 2 bases from J, with 13 bases in between. The CDR3 protein is CASSLRGRTYEQYF. CDR3 DNA sequence: TGTGCCAGTAGTCTTCGGGGCAGAACCTACGAGCAGTACTTC. Full variable domain (remainder filled in from reference TRBV19 and TRBJ2-7): DGGITQSPKYLFRKEGQNVTLSCEQNLNHDAMYWYRQDPGQGLRLIYYSQIVNDFQKGDIAEGYSVSREKKESFPLTVTSAQKNPTAFYLCASSLRGRTYEQYFGPGTRLTVT.

This clone has more than one count but fewer than ten. CDR3 amino acids: CASSIAASTDTQYF. CDR3 nucleotide sequence: TGTGCCAGCAGTATAGCGGCTAGCACAGATACGCAGTATTTT. V gene TRBV6-5 combines with J gene TRBJ2-3; the D gene is possibly TRBD2 (6 bases). Trimming left V 5 bases short and J 0 bases short, with 9 bases between. The germline V gene encodes CDR1 MNHEY and CDR2 SVGAGI. The CDR3 has 14 amino acids.

Notes on this clone: Sequence at one end of the junction differs from germline and may be a read error. The chain is built from TRBV29-1 and TRBJ2-1, with TRBD2 identical over 9 bases. CDR1 SQVTM and CDR2 ANQGSEA come from the germline V gene. This CDR3 contains 14 residues. CDR3 nucleotides: TGTGGGTCTGAGAAGCGGGGGGCTTCCAATGAGCAGTTCTTC. Its translation is CGSEKRGASNEQFF.

J is TRBJ2-5 and V is TRBV7-2; D gene uncertain. The CDR3 is made up of 13 amino acids. Per germline, CDR1 SGHTA and CDR2 FQGNSA. Trimming shortened V by 5 bases and J by 5 bases, and 12 bases separated the two germline ends. CDR3 loop: CASSRQREETQYF. In DNA, the CDR3 is TGTGCCAGCAGCCGGCAACGAGAGGAGACCCAGTACTTC.

Regarding this clone: Other nucleotide sequences from this sample produce the same CDR3. The rearrangement links TRBV6-5 to TRBJ1-2; D perhaps matches TRBD1 (6 bases). The length of the CDR3 is 13 residues. Germline lookup yields CDR1 MNHEY and CDR2 SVGAGI. V lost 0 bases and J lost 8, with 10 bases in between. CDR3 DNA sequence: TGTGCCAGCAGTTACTCCGGACAGTACGGCTACACCTTC. Residues: CASSYSGQYGYTF.

This clone appeared a few times. The junction departs from germline at one end; a sequencing error may be responsible. This chain connects TRBV7-7 to TRBJ2-2, with D maybe TRBD1 (5 bases). The germline gives CDR1 SSHAT, CDR2 FNYEAQ (reference sequence). The CDR3 has 16 residues. The CDR3 DNA reads TGTGCTAGCAGCTTAGGAGTCAGGGCCAACACCGGGGAGCTGTTTTTT. Translation: CASSLGVRANTGELFF.

V usage is TRBV5-4 and J usage is TRBJ2-2; TRBD1 aligns across 7 bases. The length of the CDR3 is 16 residues. V was clipped by 0 bases and J by 0 bases; unmatched bases: 2. Germline CDR1 reads SGHNT; CDR2 reads YYREEE (reference sequence). This CDR3 is CASSLVGTANTGELFF. CDR3 coding DNA: TGTGCCAGCAGCTTGGTAGGGACAGCGAACACCGGGGAGCTGTTTTTT.